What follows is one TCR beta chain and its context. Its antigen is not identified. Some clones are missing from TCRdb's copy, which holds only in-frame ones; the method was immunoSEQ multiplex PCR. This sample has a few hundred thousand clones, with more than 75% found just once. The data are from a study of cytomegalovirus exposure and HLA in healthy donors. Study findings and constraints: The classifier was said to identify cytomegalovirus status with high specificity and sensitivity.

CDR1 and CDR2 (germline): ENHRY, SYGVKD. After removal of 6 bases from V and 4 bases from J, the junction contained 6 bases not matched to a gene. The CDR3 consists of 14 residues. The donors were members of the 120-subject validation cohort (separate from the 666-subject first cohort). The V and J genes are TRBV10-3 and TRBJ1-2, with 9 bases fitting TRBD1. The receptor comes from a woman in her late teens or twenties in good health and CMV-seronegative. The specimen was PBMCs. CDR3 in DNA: TGTGCCATCAGCCAGGGACAGGGAGGCTATGGCTACACCTTC. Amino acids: CAISQGQGGYGYTF.